Listed here are 4 T cell receptor beta chains from one sample, sequenced in a study of blood T cell repertoires in COVID-19. The table came from immunoSEQ multiplex PCR; TCRdb's copy has only in-frame clones and leaves some out. The sample includes around 330,000 clones, 89% seen only once; the top ten take approximately 5.2%. Sequencing used PBMCs or T cells enriched from blood (not recorded which). The receptors shown here come from a man aged 55 to 70 who had recovered from COVID-19.

DNA for the CDR3: TGTGCCAGTAGTCCCCCGACAGGGATTAATGAAAAACTGTTTTTT. Its translation: CASSPPTGINEKLFF. J is TRBJ1-4 and V is TRBV19; the match to TRBD1 covers 7 bases. Looked up from germline, CDR1 is LNHDA and CDR2 is SQIVND (reference sequence). The CDR3 consists of 15 residues. The V segment lost 5 bases and the J segment 4 bases; nucleotides outside the gene matches: 7.

For this clone: Germline and junction disagree at one end, which may indicate a read error. The genes are TRBV4-1 and TRBJ2-3; 13 positions match TRBD2. The V gene's germline CDR1 is MGHRA and CDR2 YSYEKL. The CDR3 loop spans 15 amino acids. CDR3 sequence (DNA): TGCGCCAGCAGGTGGACTAGCGGGAGCAGAGATACGCAGTATTTT. This codes for CASRWTSGSRDTQYF.

The chain combines TRBV29-1 with TRBJ1-1, with D perhaps TRBD1 (6 bases). This CDR3 comprises 14 residues. The V end was cut by 3 bases, the J end by 2 bases, with 13 bases between. CDR1 and CDR2 from the germline V gene are SQVTM and ANQGSEA. Written as DNA, the CDR3 is TGCAGCGTTGATTGGGGGCCACACAACACTGAAGCTTTCTTT. As protein: CSVDWGPHNTEAFF.

The V and J genes are TRBV9 and TRBJ2-5, with TRBD1 as a possible D gene (5 bases). The CDR3 runs to 15 residues. Germline V gene sequence: CDR1 SGDLS, CDR2 YYNGEE. V was pared by 0 bases and J by 2 bases, with 11 bases between. The CDR3 bases are TGTGCCAGCAGCGTAGAAGGACAACCGCAAGAGACCCAGTACTTC. It translates to CASSVEGQPQETQYF.